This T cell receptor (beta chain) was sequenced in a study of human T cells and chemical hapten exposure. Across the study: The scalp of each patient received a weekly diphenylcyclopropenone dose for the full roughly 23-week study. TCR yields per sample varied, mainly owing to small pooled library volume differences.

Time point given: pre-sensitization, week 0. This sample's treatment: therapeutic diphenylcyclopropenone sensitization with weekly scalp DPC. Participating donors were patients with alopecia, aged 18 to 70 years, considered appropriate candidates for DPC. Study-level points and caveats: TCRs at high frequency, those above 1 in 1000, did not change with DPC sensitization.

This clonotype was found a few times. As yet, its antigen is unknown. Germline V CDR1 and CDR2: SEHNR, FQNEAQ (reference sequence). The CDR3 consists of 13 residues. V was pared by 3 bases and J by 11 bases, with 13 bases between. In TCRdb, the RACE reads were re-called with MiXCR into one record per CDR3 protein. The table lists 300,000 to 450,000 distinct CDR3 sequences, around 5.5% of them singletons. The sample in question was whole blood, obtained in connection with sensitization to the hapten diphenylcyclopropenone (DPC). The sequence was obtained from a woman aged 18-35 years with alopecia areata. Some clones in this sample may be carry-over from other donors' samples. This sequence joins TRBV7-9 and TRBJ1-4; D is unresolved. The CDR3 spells CASSLGDARKLFF. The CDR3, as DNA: TGTGCCAGCAGCTTGGGAGACGCTCGGAAACTGTTTTTT.